These 4 T cell receptor beta chains came from one sample sequenced in a study of blood T cell repertoires in COVID-19 (TCRdb year 2020). Libraries were built with the immunoSEQ multiplex PCR assay. The source is immuneACCESS, and TCRdb retained only in-frame sequences with V and J called. Part of the clones is not carried over; for the studies checked, unresolved V genes explain less than half of this, and the remainder is unexplained. In this sample the table shows 250,000 or so clones, over 80% of which occur a single time. Roughly 6.4% of the sample belongs to the ten largest clones. The sample taken for sequencing was peripheral blood. These TCRs come from a woman in her fifties or sixties with active or convalescent COVID-19.

The V gene is TRBV11-2, the J gene TRBJ2-5; tentative D call: TRBD1 (6 bases). V was shortened by 6 bases and J by 1 base, with 15 bases between the two germline ends. This CDR3 contains 15 residues. CDR1 and CDR2 from the germline V gene are SGHAT and FQNNGV. The CDR3: CASRQTQGPQETQYF. The CDR3 DNA is TGTGCCAGCAGGCAAACACAGGGTCCCCAAGAGACCCAGTACTTC.

The chain employs TRBV19 and TRBJ1-5; D not certain. With 7 bases removed from V and 7 bases from J, the gap between germline ends came to 14 bases. CDR1 LNHDA and CDR2 SQIVND come from the germline V gene (reference sequence). The CDR3 consists of 13 residues. CDR3 residues: CASKTLGVQPQHF. The CDR3 nucleotides read TGTGCCAGTAAAACCCTCGGGGTCCAGCCCCAGCATTTT.

This chain links TRBV7-2 with TRBJ2-1, with 11 bases fitting TRBD2. CDR3 length equals 15 residues. Germline loops: CDR1 SGHTA, CDR2 FQGNSA. J was trimmed by 3 bases and V by 3 bases; bases with no gene match: 1. The CDR3 DNA reads TGTGCCAGCAGCTTGACTAGCGGGGTCTACAATGAGCAGTTCTTC. This encodes CASSLTSGVYNEQFF.

The chain links TRBV9 to TRBJ2-5, with D tentatively TRBD2 (6 bases). The V and J ends lost 0 bases and 2 bases respectively, with 14 bases between them. Germline assignment: CDR1 SGDLS and CDR2 YYNGEE. The CDR3 has 16 amino acids. The CDR3 sequence is CASSVGRGGAQETQYF. The CDR3 DNA reads TGTGCCAGCAGCGTAGGGCGAGGAGGGGCGCAAGAGACCCAGTACTTC.